The source of this T cell receptor (beta chain) is a study of blood T cell repertoires in COVID-19 (dated by TCRdb to 2019 to 2021). Concerning the study at large: Samples from collaborators originated in the United States, Italy and Spain and spanned both the acute and convalescent phases of COVID-19. The material from the prospective study consisted of cDNA or gDNA derived from T cells, B-cell-depleted T cells, or PBMCs. Deeply sampled blood TCRbeta repertoires from subjects exposed to, actively infected with, or recovered from COVID-19 were included in the dataset. The repertoires were released in a freely available public database meant as a resource for research on the immune response to SARS-CoV-2. Samples were obtained from the ongoing ImmuneRACE study (first 160 participants) and from 1,254 subjects provided by 6 global collaborators. Nearly every sample came with metadata listing a de-identified subject ID, COVID-19 status, age in years and sex. Where HLA class I and class II types were available, the types were taken from metadata supplied by the sample provider, not from assay-based typing. What the study reported, not specific to this receptor: Clinical and demographic metadata were provided uncurated, with the amount varying by source and participant.

Taken from cysteine to phenylalanine, the CDR3 has 17 residues. Only the CDR3 region is kept as DNA, spanning 51 bases read in frame from base 1. Sequences MNHEY (CDR1) and SMNVEV (CDR2) are obtained from the germline V gene (reference sequence). V is cut back by 6 bases and J by 2 bases, with 14 bases in the junction unmatched. As concerns this clone: Its cognate antigen has yet to be identified. No clone much larger than this one lies a single base away; base qualities are absent.

Each collaborating institution followed its own protocols to collect whole blood in K2EDTA tubes. For TCRbeta analysis, collaborators shipped samples as frozen whole blood, isolated PBMCs, or DNA extracted from either of those sample types. TCRbeta CDR3 regions were amplified from genomic DNA using the immunoSEQ Assay, a bias-controlled multiplex PCR. The study's processing was this. The number of nucleated cells in each sample was estimated from the amplification of reference gene primers within the assay. To quantify the absolute abundance of each unique TCRbeta CDR3 rearrangement, sequence reads were collapsed and filtered. Productive Simpson clonality was computed per sample as the square root of Simpson's diversity index over productive rearrangements. TCRdb mirrors the immuneACCESS table, restricted to in-frame sequences. Some clones are absent from its copies; in checked studies, under half trace to an unresolved V gene, and the reason for the others is unknown. V, J and clone size are taken as reported in that table, and D and trimming were inferred from the DNA itself. For this sample the table gives 210,000 or so clones, of which roughly 94% were detected only once. The top ten clones comprise about 1.3% of the sample.

The origin of this receptor is a man younger than 45 with acute or convalescent COVID-19. The sample was peripheral blood. Rearrangement joined TRBV27 to TRBJ2-5, and 8 junctional nucleotides match TRBD2. The DNA is TGTGCCAGCAGAGCTCCGCGGGTAGCGGGGTTGCAAGAGACCCAGTACTTC. Its protein reads: CASRAPRVAGLQETQYF.